A selection of T cell receptor beta chains follows, all from one sample in a study of lymphopenia after photon versus proton radiotherapy. Sequencing used immunoSEQ multiplex PCR; TCRdb keeps in-frame clones, though not all of them. This table holds tens of thousands of clones, about 81% found once. The source was peripheral blood, collected from a patient treated with proton-based radiotherapy. The receptors stem from a man between 60 and 70 years old with pancreatic cancer. The CDR3 runs from the conserved cysteine through the conserved F or W. Each record gives: J gene, V gene, CDR3 protein.

j_call: TRBJ2-7; v_call: TRBV5-1; cdr3_aa: CASTLSRDSSYEQYF
j_call: TRBJ2-1; v_call: TRBV7-9; cdr3_aa: CASSSRPNNEQFF
j_call: TRBJ2-3; v_call: TRBV6-4; cdr3_aa: CASSLAGETDTQYF
j_call: TRBJ2-5; v_call: TRBV7-6; cdr3_aa: CASSSRRETQYF
j_call: TRBJ2-7; v_call: TRBV18; cdr3_aa: CASSPLSYEQYF
j_call: TRBJ1-5; v_call: TRBV27; cdr3_aa: CASSTGGGQPQHF
j_call: TRBJ2-4; v_call: TRBV6-1; cdr3_aa: CASSARLESIQYF
j_call: TRBJ2-2; v_call: TRBV7-3; cdr3_aa: CASSYDAGELFF
j_call: TRBJ2-7; v_call: TRBV11-2; cdr3_aa: CASSRGGSGSTYEQYF
j_call: TRBJ2-7; v_call: TRBV19; cdr3_aa: CASSITGTSYEQYF
j_call: TRBJ1-2; v_call: TRBV7-2; cdr3_aa: CASSGQGSNYGYTF
j_call: TRBJ1-3; v_call: TRBV29-1; cdr3_aa: CSVGGGSGNTIYF
j_call: TRBJ1-1; v_call: TRBV7-9; cdr3_aa: CASSFGTVAFF
j_call: TRBJ1-5; v_call: TRBV30; cdr3_aa: CAWSHSGAADQPQHF
j_call: TRBJ2-1; v_call: TRBV7-9; cdr3_aa: CASSATSGSDYNEQFF
j_call: TRBJ1-4; v_call: TRBV5-1; cdr3_aa: CASSIGGANEKLFF
j_call: TRBJ2-1; v_call: TRBV11-1; cdr3_aa: CASSETRGTGNEQFF
j_call: TRBJ2-2; v_call: TRBV30; cdr3_aa: CAWSPRKGTGELFF
j_call: TRBJ2-1; v_call: TRBV29-1; cdr3_aa: CSVEGARDHSYNEQFF
j_call: TRBJ2-2; v_call: TRBV28; cdr3_aa: CASSWGGLPTGELFF
j_call: TRBJ1-2; v_call: TRBV5-1; cdr3_aa: CASSLFSEPNGYTF
j_call: TRBJ2-1; v_call: TRBV5-5; cdr3_aa: CASSSGVRGLLSYNEQFF
j_call: TRBJ2-3; v_call: TRBV2; cdr3_aa: CASSGPGTGTDTQYF
j_call: TRBJ1-5; v_call: TRBV28; cdr3_aa: CASSSGQGGQPQHF
j_call: TRBJ1-4; v_call: TRBV5-1; cdr3_aa: CASSLQGQGGKLFF
j_call: TRBJ2-7; v_call: TRBV19; cdr3_aa: CASTQGGTGSYEQYF
j_call: TRBJ2-5; v_call: TRBV5-1; cdr3_aa: CASSLARGRWQETQYF
j_call: TRBJ2-7; v_call: TRBV28; cdr3_aa: CASSPGNPPYEQYF
j_call: TRBJ1-2; v_call: TRBV6-1; cdr3_aa: CASRQRGTGTSGYTF
j_call: TRBJ2-2; v_call: TRBV18; cdr3_aa: CASSLQAAAGELFF
j_call: TRBJ2-3; v_call: TRBV7-2; cdr3_aa: CASSLVASGRSSTDTQYF
j_call: TRBJ1-4; v_call: TRBV5-1; cdr3_aa: CASSRQGRDEKLFF
j_call: TRBJ2-1; v_call: TRBV11-2; cdr3_aa: CASSSAGRLAGVHNEQFF
j_call: TRBJ1-1; v_call: TRBV25-1; cdr3_aa: CASSEQVWTEAFF
j_call: TRBJ2-2; v_call: TRBV7-9; cdr3_aa: CASSLGFGDTGELFF
j_call: TRBJ2-1; v_call: TRBV9; cdr3_aa: CASSVGPSAEQFF
j_call: TRBJ2-3; v_call: TRBV4-1; cdr3_aa: CASSPEGTTSTDTQYF
j_call: TRBJ2-1; v_call: TRBV19; cdr3_aa: CASSREWGRHNEQFF
j_call: TRBJ2-7; v_call: TRBV6-5; cdr3_aa: CASRPRATYEQYF
j_call: TRBJ2-4; v_call: TRBV27; cdr3_aa: CASSPWGGAKNIQYF
j_call: TRBJ2-7; v_call: TRBV11-3; cdr3_aa: CASSLAGQNYEQYF
j_call: TRBJ2-5; v_call: TRBV11-3; cdr3_aa: CASSLTSGRAAETQYF
j_call: TRBJ2-3; v_call: TRBV2; cdr3_aa: CASLTGLAADTQYF
j_call: TRBJ2-2; v_call: TRBV2; cdr3_aa: CASRGEPGELFF
j_call: TRBJ2-7; v_call: TRBV7-9; cdr3_aa: CASSLGGAGEQYF
j_call: TRBJ2-7; v_call: TRBV29-1; cdr3_aa: CSSRTGDQGEQYF
j_call: TRBJ2-7; v_call: TRBV7-2; cdr3_aa: CASSSGLAGSYEQYF
j_call: TRBJ1-2; v_call: TRBV5-1; cdr3_aa: CASSLEGANYGYTF
j_call: TRBJ1-2; v_call: TRBV28; cdr3_aa: CASNSPGQANYGYTF
j_call: TRBJ1-2; v_call: TRBV19; cdr3_aa: CASSSRGPPYGYTF
j_call: TRBJ2-7; v_call: TRBV2; cdr3_aa: CASRQGGYEQYF